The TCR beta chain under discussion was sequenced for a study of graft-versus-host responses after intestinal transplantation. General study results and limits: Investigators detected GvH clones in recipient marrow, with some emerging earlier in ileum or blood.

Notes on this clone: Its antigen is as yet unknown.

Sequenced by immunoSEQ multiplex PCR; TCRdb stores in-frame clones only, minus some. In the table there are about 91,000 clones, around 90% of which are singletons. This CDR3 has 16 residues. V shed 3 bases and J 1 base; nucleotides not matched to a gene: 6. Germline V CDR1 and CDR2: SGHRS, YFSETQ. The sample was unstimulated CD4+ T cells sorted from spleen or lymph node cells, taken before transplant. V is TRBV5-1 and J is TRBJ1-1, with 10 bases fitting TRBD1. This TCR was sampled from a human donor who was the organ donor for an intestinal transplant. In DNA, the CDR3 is TGCGCCAGCAGCTCGAGGGACAGGGGCGAGAACACTGAAGCTTTCTTT. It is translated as CASSSRDRGENTEAFF.